This passage covers 2 T cell receptor beta chains from one sample sequenced in a study of T cell responses to AZD1222 COVID-19 vaccine. Clones were read by immunoSEQ multiplex PCR, and TCRdb kept only the in-frame ones, dropping some. The sample consists of about 100,000 clones, 87% of them appearing once. Sequencing used peripheral blood, obtained on day 0 of AZD1222 vaccination. These receptors originate from an adult in good health.

The chain combines TRBV27 with TRBJ2-7; D perhaps matches TRBD1 (5 bases). In germline, CDR1 is MNHEY, CDR2 SMNVEV (reference sequence). This CDR3 has 13 residues. V lost 6 bases and J lost 4, with 13 bases in between. As DNA, the CDR3 is TGTGCCAGCAGGCCGGACACCGAGTACGAGCAGTACTTC. Its protein is CASRPDTEYEQYF.

The genes are TRBV19 and TRBJ2-5; 7 bases fit TRBD1. The CDR3 runs 14 residues. The V gene's germline CDR1 is LNHDA and CDR2 SQIVND (reference sequence). V shed 7 bases, J shed 4 bases, and the junction held 9 bases outside the gene matches. The CDR3 nucleotides are TGTGCCAGTAACCCGACAGGGTCGCGAGAGACCCAGTACTTC. This encodes CASNPTGSRETQYF.